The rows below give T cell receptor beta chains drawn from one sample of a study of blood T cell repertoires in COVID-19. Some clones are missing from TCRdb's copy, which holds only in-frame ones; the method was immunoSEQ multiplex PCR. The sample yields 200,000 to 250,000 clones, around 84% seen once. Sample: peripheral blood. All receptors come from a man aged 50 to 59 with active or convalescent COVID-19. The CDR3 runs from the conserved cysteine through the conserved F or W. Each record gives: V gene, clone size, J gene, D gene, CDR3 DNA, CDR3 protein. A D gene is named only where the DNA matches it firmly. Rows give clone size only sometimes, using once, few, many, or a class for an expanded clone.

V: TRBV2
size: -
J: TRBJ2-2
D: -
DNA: TGTGCCAGCAAAGGAGGGCCCCAAGGGACCGGGGAGCTGTTTTTT
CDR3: CASKGGPQGTGELFF

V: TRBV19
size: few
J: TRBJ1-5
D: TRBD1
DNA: TGTGCCAGTAGTATTGGGGGACAGGCCCTCAATCAGCCCCAGCATTTT
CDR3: CASSIGGQALNQPQHF

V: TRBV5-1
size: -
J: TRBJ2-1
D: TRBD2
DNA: TGCGCCAGCAGCTTGCCCCCGGCGGGAGGGCCTCATGAGCAGTTCTTC
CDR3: CASSLPPAGGPHEQFF

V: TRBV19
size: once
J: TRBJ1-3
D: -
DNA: TGTGCCAGTAGTATGGAGAATTCTGGAAACACCATATATTTT
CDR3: CASSMENSGNTIYF

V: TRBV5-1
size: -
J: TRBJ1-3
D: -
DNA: TGCGCCAGCAGCCCCGGAGCTTACTCTGGAAACACCATATATTTT
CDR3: CASSPGAYSGNTIYF

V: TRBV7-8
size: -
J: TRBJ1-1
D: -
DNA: TGTGCCAGCAGCTTAGCGGTAGACACTGAAGCTTTCTTT
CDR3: CASSLAVDTEAFF

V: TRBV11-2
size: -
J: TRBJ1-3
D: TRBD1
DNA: TGTGCCAGCAGCTTAAGGTCGACAGGGTATTGGGAACTTGGAAACACCATATATTTT
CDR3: CASSLRSTGYWELGNTIYF

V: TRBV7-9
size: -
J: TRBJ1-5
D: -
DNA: TGTGCCAGCAGCTCTCATTCGGGGGGTCAGCCCCAGCATTTT
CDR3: CASSSHSGGQPQHF

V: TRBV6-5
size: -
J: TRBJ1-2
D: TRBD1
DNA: TGTGCCAGCAGTTCTCCCGGGACAGGGGAAGGCTACACCTTC
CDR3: CASSSPGTGEGYTF

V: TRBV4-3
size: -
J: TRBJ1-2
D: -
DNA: TGCGCCAGCAGCCAAGATTCTCAATCCGAGTATGGCTACACCTTC
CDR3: CASSQDSQSEYGYTF

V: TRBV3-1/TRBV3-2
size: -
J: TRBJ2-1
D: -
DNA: TGTGCCAGCAGTTCCGGACTCTCCTGGAGGAACAATGAGCAGTTCTTC
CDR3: CASSSGLSWRNNEQFF

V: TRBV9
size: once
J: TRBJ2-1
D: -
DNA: TGTGCCAGCAGCGTGCTCGGGATGAGCTCCTACAATGAGCAGTTCTTC
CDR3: CASSVLGMSSYNEQFF

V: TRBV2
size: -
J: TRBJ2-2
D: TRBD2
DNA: TGTGCCAGCAGATCGACTAGCGGGAGTGTCGGGGAGCTGTTTTTT
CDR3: CASRSTSGSVGELFF

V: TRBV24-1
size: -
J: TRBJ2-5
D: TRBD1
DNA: TGTGCCACCAGTGATTTAAAGCAGGGGGTAAGAGAGACCCAGTACTTC
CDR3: CATSDLKQGVRETQYF

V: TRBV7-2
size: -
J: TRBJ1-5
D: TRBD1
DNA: TGTGCCAGCAGCTTAGGGTGGGACAGAGCCAATCAGCCCCAGCATTTT
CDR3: CASSLGWDRANQPQHF

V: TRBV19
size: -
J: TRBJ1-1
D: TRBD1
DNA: TGTGCCAGTATCCAACAGGGGGCTTACACTGAAGCTTTCTTT
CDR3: CASIQQGAYTEAFF

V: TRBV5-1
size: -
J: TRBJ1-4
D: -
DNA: TGCGCCAGCAGCTCGCAACAGGGACGTGGTGAAAAACTGTTTTTT
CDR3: CASSSQQGRGEKLFF

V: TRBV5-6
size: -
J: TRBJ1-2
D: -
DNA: TGTGCCAGCAGCTTGGGGGCGCAAGGCTATGGCTACACCTTC
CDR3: CASSLGAQGYGYTF

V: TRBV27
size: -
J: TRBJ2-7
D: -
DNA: TGTGCCAGCAGTTTAAGGGGGACGGTAACCTCCTACGAGCAGTACTTC
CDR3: CASSLRGTVTSYEQYF

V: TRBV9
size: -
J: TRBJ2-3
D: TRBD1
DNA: TGTGCCAGCAGCGCCCGAGGAGGACAGGGGGCCTCAGATACGCAGTATTTT
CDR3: CASSARGGQGASDTQYF

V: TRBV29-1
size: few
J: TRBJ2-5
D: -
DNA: TGCAGCGTTGAAAGGGTAGGGGAATTAGAGACCCAGTACTTC
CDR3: CSVERVGELETQYF

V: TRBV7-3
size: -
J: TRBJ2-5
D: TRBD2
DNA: TGTGCCAGCAGCCGGGGCGGGGGGCCGACAGAGACCCAGTACTTC
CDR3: CASSRGGGPTETQYF